These T cell receptor beta chains were read from a single sample in a study of control samples from healthy donors and cancer patients. Produced via immunoSEQ multiplex PCR; TCRdb's table is partial and in-frame only. The data show 70,000 or so clones, roughly 89% seen once. Sequenced material: PBMCs. The receptors come from a man in his 60s with lung cancer. The CDR3 runs from the conserved cysteine through the conserved F or W. The order of the fields is CDR3 DNA, CDR3 protein, clone size, CDR3 length, J gene, V gene, D gene. A D gene is named only where the DNA matches it firmly. Clone size is stated in some rows and not others, as once, few, many or a class when expanded.

CDR3nt: TGTGCCAGCAGTTTATTTCCTAGCGGGGGCTCCACCGGGGAGCTGTTTTTT
CDR3aa: CASSLFPSGGSTGELFF
abundance: once
len: 17
j_gene: TRBJ2-2
v_gene: TRBV27
d_gene: TRBD2

CDR3nt: TGTGCCAGCAGCCTGACTAGCGGGAAAGGTTACGAGCAGTACTTC
CDR3aa: CASSLTSGKGYEQYF
abundance: few
len: 15
j_gene: TRBJ2-7
v_gene: TRBV3-1/TRBV3-2
d_gene: TRBD2

CDR3nt: TGTGCCAGCAGCGCCAGAGGGGGGAACACTGAAGCTTTCTTT
CDR3aa: CASSARGGNTEAFF
abundance: NA
len: 14
j_gene: TRBJ1-1
v_gene: TRBV9
d_gene: NA

CDR3nt: TGTGCCATCAGTGATTCCGGGACGGCCCAAAGGTTCGGCGGCTACACCTTC
CDR3aa: CAISDSGTAQRFGGYTF
abundance: NA
len: 17
j_gene: TRBJ1-2
v_gene: TRBV10-3
d_gene: NA

CDR3nt: TGTGCCAGTAGTATAGGTTTCACCTACAATGAGCAGTTCTTC
CDR3aa: CASSIGFTYNEQFF
abundance: NA
len: 14
j_gene: TRBJ2-1
v_gene: TRBV19
d_gene: NA

CDR3nt: TGTGCCAGCACCACCGGACAGAGCACTGAAGCTTTCTTT
CDR3aa: CASTTGQSTEAFF
abundance: NA
len: 13
j_gene: TRBJ1-1
v_gene: TRBV12-3/TRBV12-4
d_gene: NA

CDR3nt: TGTGCCAGCAGCGTTTTACTAGCGGGGGGGACCTACAATGAGCAGTTCTTC
CDR3aa: CASSVLLAGGTYNEQFF
abundance: NA
len: 17
j_gene: TRBJ2-1
v_gene: TRBV9
d_gene: TRBD2

CDR3nt: TGCACTTGGGGTCATGGCTACACCTTC
CDR3aa: CTWGHGYTF
abundance: once
len: 9
j_gene: TRBJ1-2
v_gene: TRBV9
d_gene: NA

CDR3nt: TGTGCCAGCCCGAAGAACACCGGGGAGCTGTTTTTT
CDR3aa: CASPKNTGELFF
abundance: NA
len: 12
j_gene: TRBJ2-2
v_gene: TRBV7-2
d_gene: NA

CDR3nt: TGCGCCAGCAGCCCTCTGAGGGACCGATTAGGGGGTACTGAAGCTTTCTTT
CDR3aa: CASSPLRDRLGGTEAFF
abundance: NA
len: 17
j_gene: TRBJ1-1
v_gene: TRBV5-1
d_gene: NA

CDR3nt: TGTGCCAGCAGCTTAGGGACAAACGGACCCCTCCACTTT
CDR3aa: CASSLGTNGPLHF
abundance: NA
len: 13
j_gene: TRBJ1-6
v_gene: TRBV7-9
d_gene: NA

CDR3nt: TGTGCCAGCAGCGTCCGGGGGACTCAAGAGACCCAGTACTTC
CDR3aa: CASSVRGTQETQYF
abundance: NA
len: 14
j_gene: TRBJ2-5
v_gene: TRBV9
d_gene: NA

CDR3nt: TGCGCCAGCAGCTTGGCAGGGGGTTATGGTGAAGCTTTCTTT
CDR3aa: CASSLAGGYGEAFF
abundance: NA
len: 14
j_gene: TRBJ1-1
v_gene: TRBV5-1
d_gene: TRBD1

CDR3nt: TGCGCCAGCAGCTTAGGGGGCAACACTGAAGCTTTCTTT
CDR3aa: CASSLGGNTEAFF
abundance: NA
len: 13
j_gene: TRBJ1-1
v_gene: TRBV5-1
d_gene: TRBD1

CDR3nt: TGTGCCAGCAGCTTAGCTACTGACACAGATACGCAGTATTTT
CDR3aa: CASSLATDTDTQYF
abundance: NA
len: 14
j_gene: TRBJ2-3
v_gene: TRBV13
d_gene: NA

CDR3nt: TGCGCCAGCAGCCAAAGGGTCGCCGGATACAGGGATAGCAATCAGCCCCAGCATTTT
CDR3aa: CASSQRVAGYRDSNQPQHF
abundance: few
len: 19
j_gene: TRBJ1-5
v_gene: TRBV4-1
d_gene: NA

CDR3nt: TGTGCCAGCAGTTCCGGGACCTCCTACAATGAGCAGTTCTTC
CDR3aa: CASSSGTSYNEQFF
abundance: NA
len: 14
j_gene: TRBJ2-1
v_gene: TRBV6-5
d_gene: NA

CDR3nt: TGTGCCAGCAATCCCCAGTCCCTTAGTCAGCCCCAGCATTTT
CDR3aa: CASNPQSLSQPQHF
abundance: once
len: 14
j_gene: TRBJ1-5
v_gene: TRBV6-6
d_gene: NA

CDR3nt: TGCGCCAGCAGCCTTGGGGGAGAGGGGGGCCTCAGTGGGCAGTACTTC
CDR3aa: CASSLGGEGGLSGQYF
abundance: few
len: 16
j_gene: TRBJ2-7
v_gene: TRBV5-1
d_gene: NA

CDR3nt: TGTGCCAGCAGCTTAAGCCCGACAGAAATGAACACTGAAGCTTTCTTT
CDR3aa: CASSLSPTEMNTEAFF
abundance: once
len: 16
j_gene: TRBJ1-1
v_gene: TRBV11-1
d_gene: NA

CDR3nt: TGCGCCAGCAGCCACCAGGGACAGGCGGATCAGCCCCAGCATTTT
CDR3aa: CASSHQGQADQPQHF
abundance: NA
len: 15
j_gene: TRBJ1-5
v_gene: TRBV4-1
d_gene: TRBD1

CDR3nt: TGTGCCAGCAGCGGCTCCCCAGGGCAGCCCCAGCATTTT
CDR3aa: CASSGSPGQPQHF
abundance: many
len: 13
j_gene: TRBJ1-5
v_gene: TRBV9
d_gene: NA

CDR3nt: TGTGCCAGCAAAGGACTAGCAACAGATACGCAGTATTTT
CDR3aa: CASKGLATDTQYF
abundance: NA
len: 13
j_gene: TRBJ2-3
v_gene: TRBV25-1
d_gene: TRBD2

CDR3nt: TGTGCCTGGAGTGCAGGGAATACGTGGACCGGGGAGCTGTTTTTT
CDR3aa: CAWSAGNTWTGELFF
abundance: NA
len: 15
j_gene: TRBJ2-2
v_gene: TRBV30
d_gene: NA

CDR3nt: TGTGCCAGCAGTCCCCGGGCTTCAGGGGGCTACACCTTC
CDR3aa: CASSPRASGGYTF
abundance: NA
len: 13
j_gene: TRBJ1-2
v_gene: TRBV6-5
d_gene: NA

CDR3nt: TGTGCCAGCGCGCGGGGGACAGCCACTGGAAACACCATATATTTT
CDR3aa: CASARGTATGNTIYF
abundance: NA
len: 15
j_gene: TRBJ1-3
v_gene: TRBV6-5
d_gene: TRBD1

CDR3nt: TGTGCCAGCAGCCCCGGACAGGGCCGGCAGCCCCAGCATTTT
CDR3aa: CASSPGQGRQPQHF
abundance: few
len: 14
j_gene: TRBJ1-5
v_gene: TRBV9
d_gene: TRBD1

CDR3nt: TGCGCCAGCAGCCAAGATTCAGGGGCCGGTTCACCCCTCCACTTT
CDR3aa: CASSQDSGAGSPLHF
abundance: once
len: 15
j_gene: TRBJ1-6
v_gene: TRBV4-1
d_gene: NA

CDR3nt: TGCGCCAGCAGCTTCTCGGAGCCTGGAAACACCATATATTTT
CDR3aa: CASSFSEPGNTIYF
abundance: NA
len: 14
j_gene: TRBJ1-3
v_gene: TRBV5-1
d_gene: NA

CDR3nt: TGTGCCAGCAGTGTTAACCTAGTATCCATCGGGGGTATTCAGCCCCAGCATTTT
CDR3aa: CASSVNLVSIGGIQPQHF
abundance: NA
len: 18
j_gene: TRBJ1-5
v_gene: TRBV2
d_gene: NA

CDR3nt: TGCGCCAGCAGCCAAGAGGCGGCGGGGTTTTGGGAGACTGAAGCTTTCTTT
CDR3aa: CASSQEAAGFWETEAFF
abundance: NA
len: 17
j_gene: TRBJ1-1
v_gene: TRBV4-1
d_gene: NA

CDR3nt: TGTGCCAGCAGCCCGACAATGGGCTACGAGCAGTACTTC
CDR3aa: CASSPTMGYEQYF
abundance: NA
len: 13
j_gene: TRBJ2-7
v_gene: TRBV7-2
d_gene: NA

CDR3nt: TGTGCCAGCAGCCACTCTGGGGCCAACGTCCTGACTTTC
CDR3aa: CASSHSGANVLTF
abundance: once
len: 13
j_gene: TRBJ2-6
v_gene: TRBV7-2
d_gene: NA

CDR3nt: TGTGCCAGCAGCCCATACCGGTCGGGTGATTCACCCCTCCACTTT
CDR3aa: CASSPYRSGDSPLHF
abundance: NA
len: 15
j_gene: TRBJ1-6
v_gene: TRBV9
d_gene: NA

CDR3nt: TGCGCCAGCAGCCCCAATGTGGTCACCGGGGAGCTGTTTTTT
CDR3aa: CASSPNVVTGELFF
abundance: NA
len: 14
j_gene: TRBJ2-2
v_gene: TRBV4-1
d_gene: NA

CDR3nt: TGTGCCAGCAGCTTCGGGACAGGGGACCAGTATTTT
CDR3aa: CASSFGTGDQYF
abundance: NA
len: 12
j_gene: TRBJ2-3
v_gene: TRBV6-5
d_gene: TRBD1

CDR3nt: TGTGCCAGCAGCCACCGGGACGGAAAAGAGGCTGAAGCTTTCTTT
CDR3aa: CASSHRDGKEAEAFF
abundance: NA
len: 15
j_gene: TRBJ1-1
v_gene: TRBV7-9
d_gene: NA

CDR3nt: TGTGCCTGGAGTTCGGGTAGCGGGTTGGAGACCCAGTACTTC
CDR3aa: CAWSSGSGLETQYF
abundance: NA
len: 14
j_gene: TRBJ2-5
v_gene: TRBV30
d_gene: TRBD2

CDR3nt: TGTGCCAGCAGCCAGCTAGGGGGATTAAGGCAAGAGACCCAGTACTTC
CDR3aa: CASSQLGGLRQETQYF
abundance: NA
len: 16
j_gene: TRBJ2-5
v_gene: TRBV16
d_gene: NA

CDR3nt: TGTGCCACTTCAAACCCGTCTGGGGCCAACGTCCTGACTTTC
CDR3aa: CATSNPSGANVLTF
abundance: NA
len: 14
j_gene: TRBJ2-6
v_gene: TRBV24-1
d_gene: NA